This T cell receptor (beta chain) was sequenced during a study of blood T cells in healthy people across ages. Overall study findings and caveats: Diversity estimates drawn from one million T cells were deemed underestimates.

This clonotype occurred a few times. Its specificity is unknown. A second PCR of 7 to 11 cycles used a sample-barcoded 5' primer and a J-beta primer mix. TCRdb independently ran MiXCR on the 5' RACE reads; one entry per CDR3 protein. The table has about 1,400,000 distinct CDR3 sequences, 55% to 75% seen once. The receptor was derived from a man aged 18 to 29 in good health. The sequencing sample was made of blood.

The CDR3 DNA follows: TGTGCCAGCAGCTTATCGGCAGGGGGCTACCACTCTACAGCCAACGTCCTGACTTTC. Protein: CASSLSAGGYHSTANVLTF. The chain uses TRBV7-8 and TRBJ2-6, with TRBD1 identical over 8 bases. The CDR3 contains 19 residues. Looked up from germline, CDR1 is SGHVS and CDR2 is FQNEAQ. Trimming cost V 2 bases and J 7 bases; bases outside gene matches: 16.